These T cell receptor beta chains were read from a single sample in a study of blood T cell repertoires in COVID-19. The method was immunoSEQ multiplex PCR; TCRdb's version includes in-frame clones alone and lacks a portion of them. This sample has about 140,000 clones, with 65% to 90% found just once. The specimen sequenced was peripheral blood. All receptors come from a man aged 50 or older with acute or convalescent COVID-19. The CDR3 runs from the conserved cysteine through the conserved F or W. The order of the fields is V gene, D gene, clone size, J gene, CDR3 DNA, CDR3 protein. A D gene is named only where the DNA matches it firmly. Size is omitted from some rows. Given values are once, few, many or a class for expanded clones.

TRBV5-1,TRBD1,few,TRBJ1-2,TGCGCCAGCGGATCAACAGGGGGCCATGGCTACACCTTC,CASGSTGGHGYTF
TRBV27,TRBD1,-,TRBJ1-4,TGTGCCAGCAGTAGACAGGGGGAGAATGAAAAACTGTTTTTT,CASSRQGENEKLFF
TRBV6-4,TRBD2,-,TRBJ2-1,TGTGCCAGCAGCGCCACTAGCGGGGAGCAGTTCTTC,CASSATSGEQFF
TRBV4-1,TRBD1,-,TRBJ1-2,TGCGCCAGCAGCCAAGCGTTGGCAGGGGGCAGGAAAGGCTACACCTTC,CASSQALAGGRKGYTF
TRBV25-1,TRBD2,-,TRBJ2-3,TGTGCCAGCAGTTTTATTCTCACTAGCGGGAGTAAAGATACGCAGTATTTT,CASSFILTSGSKDTQYF
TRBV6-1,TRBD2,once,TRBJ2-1,TGTGCCAGCAGTAAAACTAGCGGGATAAACAATGAGCAGTTCTTC,CASSKTSGINNEQFF
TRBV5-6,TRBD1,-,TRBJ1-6,TGTGCCAGCAGCCCACCCAGGCGCAGGGGGCCGTCTTATGATTCACCCCTCCACTTT,CASSPPRRRGPSYDSPLHF
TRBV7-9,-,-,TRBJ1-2,TGTGCCAGCAGCTTACAGGCCGATAACTATGGCTACACCTTC,CASSLQADNYGYTF
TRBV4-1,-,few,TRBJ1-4,TGCGCCAGCAGCCAAAACAGGGAAAATGAAAAACTGTTTTTT,CASSQNRENEKLFF
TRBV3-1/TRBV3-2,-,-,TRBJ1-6,TGTGCCAGCAGCCGACTCGACTCACCCCTCCACTTT,CASSRLDSPLHF
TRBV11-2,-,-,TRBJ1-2,TGTGCCAGCAGCCCCAGGGGACGGCCTTTTGGCTACACCTTC,CASSPRGRPFGYTF
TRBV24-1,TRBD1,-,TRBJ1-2,TGTGCCACCAGTGATTCCACCGGGACAGGGAACTATGGCTACACCTTC,CATSDSTGTGNYGYTF
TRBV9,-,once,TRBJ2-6,TGTGCCAGCAGCCTCCTATCCGGTTCTGGGGCCAACGTCCTGACTTTC,CASSLLSGSGANVLTF
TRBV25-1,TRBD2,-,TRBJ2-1,TGTGCCAGCAGTGATCTTCTAGCGGGAGTAGAGAATGAGCAGTTCTTC,CASSDLLAGVENEQFF
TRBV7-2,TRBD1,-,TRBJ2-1,TGTGCCAGCAGCTTAGTGACAGGGGACAATGAGCAGTTCTTC,CASSLVTGDNEQFF
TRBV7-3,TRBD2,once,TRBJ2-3,TGTGCCAGCAGCTTAAAGTTGTCTAGCGGTAACACAGATACGCAGTATTTT,CASSLKLSSGNTDTQYF
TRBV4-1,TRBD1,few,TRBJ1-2,TGCGCCAGCAGCCAAGACCAGGGACAGCGACGAAACTATGGCTACACCTTC,CASSQDQGQRRNYGYTF
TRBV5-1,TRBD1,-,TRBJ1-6,TGCGCCAGCAGCTTGGAGGGGACAGGTTCACCCCTCCACTTT,CASSLEGTGSPLHF
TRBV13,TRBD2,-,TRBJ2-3,TGTGCCAGCAGCCCGGACCCTAGCGGGGGGGGCGAAAAGCGAACAGATACGCAGTATTTT,CASSPDPSGGGEKRTDTQYF
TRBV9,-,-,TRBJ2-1,TGTGCCAGCAGCGTATTAGCGGACAATGAGCAGTTCTTC,CASSVLADNEQFF
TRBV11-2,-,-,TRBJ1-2,TGTGCCAGCAGCTTAGGAGGGAACCACTATGGCTACACCTTC,CASSLGGNHYGYTF
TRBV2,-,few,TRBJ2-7,TGTGCCAGCAGTGGAGACATGACGATTAGGGAGCAGTACTTC,CASSGDMTIREQYF
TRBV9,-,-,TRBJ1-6,TGTGCGACGAAGGGGAATTGGGATTCACCCCTCCACTTT,CATKGNWDSPLHF
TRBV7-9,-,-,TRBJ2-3,TGTGCCAGCACCAAAGTCGTCACTAGCACAGATACGCAGTATTTT,CASTKVVTSTDTQYF
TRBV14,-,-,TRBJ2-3,TGTGCCAGCAGCCGTGGACAGTTAACAGATACGCAGTATTTT,CASSRGQLTDTQYF
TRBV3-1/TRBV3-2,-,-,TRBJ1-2,TGTGCCAGCAGCCTACAGGGTTGGGATGGCTACACCTTC,CASSLQGWDGYTF
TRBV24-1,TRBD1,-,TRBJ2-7,TGTGCCACCAGTGGGGACAGGGTGTGGGAGCAGTACTTC,CATSGDRVWEQYF
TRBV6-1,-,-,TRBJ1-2,TGTGCCAGCAGTGAAGGAGGGCCCTACAACTATGGCTACACCTTC,CASSEGGPYNYGYTF
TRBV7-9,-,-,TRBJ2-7,TGTGCCAGCGGATCCCTAGCTGGTGAGCAGTACTTC,CASGSLAGEQYF
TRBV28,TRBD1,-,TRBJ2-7,TGTGCCAGCAGTGACCGGGACAGGGGGTACGAGCAGTACTTC,CASSDRDRGYEQYF
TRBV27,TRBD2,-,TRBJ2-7,TGTGCCAGCAGTTTCAAGCGGGGTTCACCCTACGAGCAGTACTTC,CASSFKRGSPYEQYF
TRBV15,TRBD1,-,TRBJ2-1,TGTGCCACCAGCAGAAAGGGACAGGGGGCAGGGAATGAGCAGTTCTTC,CATSRKGQGAGNEQFF
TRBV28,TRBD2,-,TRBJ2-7,TGTGCCAGCAGCTTGAGCGGGAGTCCTATCTACGAGCAGTACTTC,CASSLSGSPIYEQYF
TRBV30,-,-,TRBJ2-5,TGTGCCTGGAGAGGGGCCCTCCTCCAACCCTCGACCCAGTACTTC,CAWRGALLQPSTQYF
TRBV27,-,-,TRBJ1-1,TGTGCCAGCAGTTTACATGGCCGAGGGGGGAACACTGAAGCTTTCTTT,CASSLHGRGGNTEAFF
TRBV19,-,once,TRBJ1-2,TGTGCCAGTAGTGAGAGAAACGCCGGGGGCTACACCTTC,CASSERNAGGYTF
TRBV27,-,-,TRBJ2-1,TGTGCCAGCAAACTAGAAAACTCCTACAATGAGCAGTTCTTC,CASKLENSYNEQFF